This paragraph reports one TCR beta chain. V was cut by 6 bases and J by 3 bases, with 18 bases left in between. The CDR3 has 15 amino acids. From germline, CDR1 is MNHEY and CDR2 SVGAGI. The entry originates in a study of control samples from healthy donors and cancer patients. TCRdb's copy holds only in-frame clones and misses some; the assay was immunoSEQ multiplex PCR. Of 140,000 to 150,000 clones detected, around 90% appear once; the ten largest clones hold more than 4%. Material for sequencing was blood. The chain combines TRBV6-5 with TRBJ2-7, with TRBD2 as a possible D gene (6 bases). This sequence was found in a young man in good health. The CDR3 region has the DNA TGTGCCAGCAGGCTCGGGTGGGGAGGCGGCTACGAGCAGTACTTC. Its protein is CASRLGWGGGYEQYF.